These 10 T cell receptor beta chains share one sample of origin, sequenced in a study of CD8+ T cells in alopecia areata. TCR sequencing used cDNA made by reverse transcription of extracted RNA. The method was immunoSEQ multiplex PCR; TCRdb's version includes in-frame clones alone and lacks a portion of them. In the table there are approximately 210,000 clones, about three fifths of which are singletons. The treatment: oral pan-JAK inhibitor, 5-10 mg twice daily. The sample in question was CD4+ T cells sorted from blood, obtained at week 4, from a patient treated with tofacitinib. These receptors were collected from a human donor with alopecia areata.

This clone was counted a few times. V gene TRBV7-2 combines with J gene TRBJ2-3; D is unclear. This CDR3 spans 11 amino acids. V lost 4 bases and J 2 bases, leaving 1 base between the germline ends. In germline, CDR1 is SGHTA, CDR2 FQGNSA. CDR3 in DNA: TGTGCCAGCAGCTCCACAGATACGCAGTATTTT. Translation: CASSSTDTQYF. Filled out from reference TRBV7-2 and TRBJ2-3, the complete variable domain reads GAGVSQSPSNKVTEKGKDVELRCDPISGHTALYWYRQSLGQGLEFLIYFQGNSAPDKSGLPSDRFSAERTGGSVSTLTIQRTQQEDSAVYLCASSSTDTQYFGPGTRLTVL.

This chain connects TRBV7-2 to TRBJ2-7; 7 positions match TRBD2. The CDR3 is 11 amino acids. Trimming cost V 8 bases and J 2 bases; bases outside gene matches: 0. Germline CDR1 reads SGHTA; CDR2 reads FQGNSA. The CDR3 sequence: CASRGAYEQYF. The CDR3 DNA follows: TGTGCCAGCCGGGGGGCCTACGAGCAGTACTTC.

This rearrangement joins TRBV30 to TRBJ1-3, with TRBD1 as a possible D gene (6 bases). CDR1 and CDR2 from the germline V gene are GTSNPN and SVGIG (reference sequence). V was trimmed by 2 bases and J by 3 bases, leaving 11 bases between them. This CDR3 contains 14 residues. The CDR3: CAWSKQGIGNTIYF. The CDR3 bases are TGTGCCTGGAGTAAACAGGGAATTGGAAACACCATATATTTT.

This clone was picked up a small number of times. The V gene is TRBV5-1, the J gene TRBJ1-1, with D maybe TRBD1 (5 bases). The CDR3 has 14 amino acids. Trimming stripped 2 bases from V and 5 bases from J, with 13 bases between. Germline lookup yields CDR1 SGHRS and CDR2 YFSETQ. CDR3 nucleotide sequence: TGCGCCAGCAGCTTAGGGACCGATGGGACTGAAGCTTTCTTT. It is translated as CASSLGTDGTEAFF.

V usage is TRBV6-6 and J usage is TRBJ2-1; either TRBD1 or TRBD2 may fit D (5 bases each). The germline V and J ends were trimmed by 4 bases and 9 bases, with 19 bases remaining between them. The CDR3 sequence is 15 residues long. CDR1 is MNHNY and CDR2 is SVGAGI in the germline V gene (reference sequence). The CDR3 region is CASSSLPSGTGEQFF. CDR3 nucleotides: TGTGCCAGCAGTTCCCTCCCCTCAGGGACGGGTGAGCAGTTCTTC.

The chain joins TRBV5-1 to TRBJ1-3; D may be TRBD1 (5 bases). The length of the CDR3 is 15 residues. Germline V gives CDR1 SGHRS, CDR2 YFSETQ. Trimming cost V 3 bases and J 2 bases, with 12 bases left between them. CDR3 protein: CASSSTGHPGNTIYF. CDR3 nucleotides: TGCGCCAGCAGCTCGACCGGACATCCTGGAAACACCATATATTTT.

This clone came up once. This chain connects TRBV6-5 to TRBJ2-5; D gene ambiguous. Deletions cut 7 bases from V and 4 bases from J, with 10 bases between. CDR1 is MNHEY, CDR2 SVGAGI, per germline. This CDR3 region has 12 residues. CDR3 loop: CASKGSGETQYF. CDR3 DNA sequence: TGTGCCAGCAAGGGATCGGGAGAGACCCAGTACTTC.

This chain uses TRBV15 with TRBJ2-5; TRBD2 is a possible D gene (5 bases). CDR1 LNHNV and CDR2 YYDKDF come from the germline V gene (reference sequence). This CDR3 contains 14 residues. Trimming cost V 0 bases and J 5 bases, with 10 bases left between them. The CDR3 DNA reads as TGTGCCACCAGCAGAGATGAGGGCAAGGAGACCCAGTACTTC. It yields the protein CATSRDEGKETQYF.

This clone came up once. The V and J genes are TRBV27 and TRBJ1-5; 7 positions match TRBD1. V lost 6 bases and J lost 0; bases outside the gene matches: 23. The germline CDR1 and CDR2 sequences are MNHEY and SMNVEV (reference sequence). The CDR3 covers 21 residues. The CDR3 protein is CASSRRVGVGGQSDSNQPQHF. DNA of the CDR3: TGTGCCAGCAGCAGAAGGGTAGGTGTCGGGGGACAGTCGGATAGCAATCAGCCCCAGCATTTT.

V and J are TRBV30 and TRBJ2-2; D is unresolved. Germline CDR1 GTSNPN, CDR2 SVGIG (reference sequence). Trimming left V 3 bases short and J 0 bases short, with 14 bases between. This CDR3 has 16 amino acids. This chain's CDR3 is CAWSAQTGSNTGELFF. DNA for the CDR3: TGTGCCTGGAGCGCCCAAACGGGTTCGAACACCGGGGAGCTGTTTTTT.